Below are 9 T cell receptor beta chains sequenced from a single sample in a study of CXCR3-negative and CXCR3-positive naive CD8 T cells. General study results and limits: Naive CXCR3-positive cells had TRB CDR3s more hydrophobic than those of CXCR3-negative naive cells.

Each TRB cDNA library was prepared by 5' RACE (with UMI labels). TCRdb re-called the 5' RACE reads; every CDR3 protein appears as one record, without DNA. Here the sample table reports some 140,000 distinct CDR3 sequences. Antigens of these TCRs are unknown. The material sequenced was naive CXCR3+ CD8+ T cells from blood. Regarding subset: CD45RO-CCR7+CD27+CD95- naive CD8+ T cells expressing CXCR3 (TNR3+). The receptors were sampled from a human donor in good health. Some clones in this sample may be carry-over from other donors' samples.

The chain links TRBV7-8 to TRBJ2-1. Germline loops: CDR1 SGHVS, CDR2 FQNEAQ. The CDR3 extends over 15 amino acids. This CDR3 is CASSLAGLSYNEQFF.

This chain joins TRBV27 and TRBJ2-1; the TRBD1 assignment by TCRdb is unverifiable without DNA. There are 14 residues in the CDR3. Germline V gene lookup returns CDR1 MNHEY and CDR2 SMNVEV (reference sequence). CDR3 amino acids: CASRVGGASYEQFF.

This chain links TRBV2 with TRBJ2-7; no DNA is available, so the TRBD1 call from TCRdb remains unchecked. Germline CDR1 and CDR2: SNHLY and FYNNEI. The length of the CDR3 is 11 residues. The CDR3 protein is CASSGQYEQYF.

The rearrangement links TRBV15 to TRBJ1-2; TCRdb outputs TRBD1, but without DNA this stays unchecked. This CDR3 comprises 16 residues. Germline V gene data show CDR1 as LNHNV and CDR2 as YYDKDF (reference sequence). CDR3: CATSRLKQEINYDYTF.

The rearrangement joins TRBV7-9 to TRBJ2-7; absent DNA, TCRdb's TRBD1 call cannot be checked. Germline V gene lookup returns CDR1 SEHNR and CDR2 FQNEAQ (reference sequence). The CDR3 loop spans 15 amino acids. This chain's CDR3 is CASSADWDTSYEQYF. Variable domain in full (rest from reference TRBV7-9 and TRBJ2-7): DTGVSQNPRHKITKRGQNVTFRCDPISEHNRLYWYRQTLGQGPEFLTYFQNEAQLEKSRLLSDRFSAERPKGSFSTLEIQRTEQGDSAMYLCASSADWDTSYEQYFGPGTRLTVT.

The chain couples TRBV29-1 to TRBJ1-1. The CDR3 spans 13 residues. Per the germline V gene, CDR1 is SQVTM and CDR2 is ANQGSEA. The CDR3 region is CSVGSGEVTEAFF.

This chain links TRBV10-3 with TRBJ1-1; TCRdb names TRBD1, which stays unverified in the absence of DNA. Germline loops: CDR1 ENHRY, CDR2 SYGVKD. This CDR3 has 16 residues. The CDR3 protein is CAISESGDSMNTEAFF.

V and J are TRBV10-2 and TRBJ1-5. This CDR3 has 13 amino acids. Germline loops: CDR1 WSHSY, CDR2 SAAADI. CDR3: CASSEGWNQPQHF.

The chain uses TRBV6-5 and TRBJ2-3; the D gene TCRdb calls, TRBD1, cannot be checked with no DNA. The CDR3 contains 16 residues. CDR1 and CDR2 from the germline V gene are MNHEY and SVGAGI. CDR3 sequence: CASSYQGPRVPDTQYF.